This T cell receptor (beta chain) was documented in a study of blood T cell repertoires in COVID-19 (dated by TCRdb to 2018 to 2021). A note on the overall study: Samples covering the acute and convalescent phases of COVID-19 were provided by collaborators in the United States, Italy and Spain. The material from the prospective study consisted of cDNA or gDNA derived from T cells, B-cell-depleted T cells, or PBMCs. The samples were drawn from the first 160 participants of the ongoing ImmuneRACE study and from 1,254 subjects provided by 6 global collaborators. Nearly every sample came with metadata listing a de-identified subject ID, COVID-19 status, age in years and sex. The repertoires were released in a freely available public database meant as a resource for research on the immune response to SARS-CoV-2. Where HLA class I and class II types were available, the types were taken from metadata supplied by the sample provider, not from assay-based typing. Subjects who had been exposed to COVID-19, were actively infected with it, or had recovered from it provided the deeply sampled blood TCRbeta repertoires that made up the dataset. The research as a whole found: The quantity of clinical and demographic metadata differed by source and by participant and was supplied without curation.

Enrolling through a virtual design, the prospective study's participants ranged in age from roughly 18 to 95 years and lived across 20 to 25 United States geographic areas. In the prospective study, participants were assigned to cohorts based on the clinical history participants reported in a screening survey and a study questionnaire. For ImmuneRACE Cohort 3, a participant was defined as recovered based on two consecutive negative NP/OP PCR tests, clearance by a healthcare professional, or resolution of symptoms. Each participant in the prospective study had whole blood, serum and a nasopharyngeal or oropharyngeal swab collected by mobile phlebotomists. Prospective study participants could optionally give additional blood draws and questionnaires over an approximately two-month period. Before DNA extraction, blood samples from the prospective study were shipped at room temperature or frozen. As for this clone: No antigen is known for it. No much larger clonotype is one base removed from it; base qualities were not supplied.

The germline V gene gives CDR1 as MNHEY and CDR2 as SVGEGT. The CDR3 sequence holds 12 residues, the cysteine and phenylalanine included. Only the CDR3 region is kept as DNA, spanning 36 bases read in frame from base 1. Trimming takes 6 bases from V and 9 bases from J, and the germline ends sit 14 bases apart. The immunoSEQ Assay, a bias-controlled multiplex PCR, was used to amplify TCRbeta CDR3 regions from genomic DNA. Per the authors' processing: The number of nucleated cells in each sample was estimated by amplification of reference gene primers within the assay. To quantify the absolute abundance of each unique TCRbeta CDR3 rearrangement, sequence reads were collapsed and filtered. For each sample, productive Simpson clonality was calculated by taking the square root of Simpson's diversity index across productive rearrangements. TCRdb carries this immuneACCESS record with in-frame sequences only. Its versions omit some clonotypes, under half of them owing to an unresolved V gene in the studies checked, with the rest unexplained. V and J calls and clone size are those listed in that table; D and trimming were worked out from the DNA. Recorded for this sample are about 130,000 clones; roughly four fifths of them occurred a single time. The ten most abundant clones make up about 10% of the sample.

The sample consisted of PBMCs or T cells enriched from blood (not recorded which). The rearrangement combines TRBV6-2 or TRBV6-3 with TRBJ2-5; the D segment could be TRBD2, given 5 matching bases. The clonotype was recovered from a man aged 50-59 years who had recovered from COVID-19. The DNA reads as follows: TGTGCCAGCAGCCTGACCCCGCGGGCCCAGTACTTC. Translated, this is CASSLTPRAQYF.